One sample yielded the 8 T cell receptor beta chains listed below, sequenced in a study of blood T cell repertoires in COVID-19. The protocol was immunoSEQ multiplex PCR, while the TCRdb copy is restricted to in-frame clones and leaves out a portion. The sample gives approximately 220,000 clones, roughly 86% of which show up once; around 2.6% is in the top ten. Sequenced sample: PBMCs or T cells enriched from blood (not recorded which). Receptor source: a woman in her 30s with acute COVID-19.

The rearrangement joins TRBV6-2 or TRBV6-3 to TRBJ2-2, with D hard to call. CDR3 size: 15 residues. With 2 bases removed from V and 4 bases from J, the gap between germline ends came to 11 bases. The germline V gene has CDR1 MNHEY and CDR2 SVGEGT. CDR3 protein: CASSYEALFTGELFF. Written as DNA, the CDR3 is TGTGCCAGCAGTTACGAGGCGTTATTCACCGGGGAGCTGTTTTTT.

The rearrangement uses TRBV10-1 and TRBJ2-1, with 8 bases matching TRBD2. With 4 bases clipped from V and 2 bases from J, the junction kept 7 bases outside the gene matches. CDR3 length: 16 residues. Germline V gives CDR1 WNHNN, CDR2 SYGVQD (reference sequence). CDR3 sequence reads: CASSANEAGAYNEQFF. CDR3 coding DNA: TGCGCCAGCAGTGCGAACGAAGCGGGGGCCTACAATGAGCAGTTCTTC.

The table lists this clone with a few counts. The chain couples TRBV3-1 (or the pseudogene TRBV3-2) to TRBJ2-7; TRBD2 matches 7 bases. The J segment lost 0 bases and the V segment lost 1 base, leaving 6 bases of the junction unmatched. The CDR3 contains 16 residues. CDR1 is LGHDT and CDR2 is YNNKEL in the germline V gene (reference sequence). The CDR3 region has the DNA TGTGCCAGCAGCCAAGGGGACGGGGGGATCTCCTACGAGCAGTACTTC. The encoded protein is CASSQGDGGISYEQYF.

The gene calls are TRBV30 and TRBJ2-1; TRBD2 might be the D (6 bases). The germline gives CDR1 GTSNPN, CDR2 SVGIG (reference sequence). V gave up 1 base and J gave up 1 base, with 8 bases separating them. This CDR3 has 14 residues. The CDR3 loop reads CAWSGGESYNEQFF. The CDR3 coding sequence is TGTGCCTGGAGTGGGGGGGAATCCTACAATGAGCAGTTCTTC.

The sample holds one count of this clone. The chain uses TRBV25-1 and TRBJ1-2; 8 bases line up with TRBD1. The ends lost 0 bases at V and 3 bases at J; junction bases unmatched: 3. The length of the CDR3 is 15 residues. Germline assignment: CDR1 MGHDK and CDR2 SYGVNS. The CDR3 DNA reads as TGTGCCAGCAGTGAATACTACAGGGGGGACTATGGCTACACCTTC. The encoded protein is CASSEYYRGDYGYTF.

The chain recombines TRBV5-1 with TRBJ1-3; D is perhaps TRBD1 (5 bases). The CDR3 has 14 amino acids. Per germline, CDR1 SGHRS and CDR2 YFSETQ. V lost 3 bases to trimming and J lost 4 bases, with 11 bases between them. The CDR3 DNA is TGCGCCAGCAGCTCGTCAGGACAAGGAAACACCATATATTTT. It yields the protein CASSSSGQGNTIYF. Looking up the rest from reference TRBV5-1 and TRBJ1-3 gives the full variable domain: KAGVTQTPRYLIKTRGQQVTLSCSPISGHRSVSWYQQTPGQGLQFLFEYFSETQRNKGNFPGRFSGRQFSNSRSEMNVSTLELGDSALYLCASSSSGQGNTIYFGEGSWLTVV.

This rearrangement joins TRBV10-3 to TRBJ2-2; 11 bases align to TRBD2. The CDR3 contains 15 residues. V gave up 6 bases and J gave up 1 base; unmatched junction bases: 1. Germline values: CDR1 ENHRY, CDR2 SYGVKD. CDR3 bases: TGTGCCATCAGAGGACTAGCGGGGAACACCGGGGAGCTGTTTTTT. Its translation: CAIRGLAGNTGELFF.

The rearrangement joins TRBV21-1 to TRBJ2-6; TRBD1, as called in the table, went unchecked against the DNA. TRBV21-1 is a recognized pseudogene. The CDR3 covers 19 residues. This CDR3 is CASSKGTGGFLGGANVLTF. For the CDR3, the DNA is TGTGCCAGCAGCAAAGGGACAGGGGGGTTTTTAGGCGGGGCCAACGTCCTGACTTTC.